These 32 T cell receptor beta chains were all obtained from the same sample, sequenced in a study of cytomegalovirus exposure and HLA in healthy donors. The PCR ran on 60 Vbeta and 13 Jbeta primers. Clones were read by immunoSEQ multiplex PCR, and TCRdb kept only the in-frame ones, dropping some. Of roughly 66,000 clones listed, about 80% were seen once; the top ten hold around 6.3%. Sequencing was performed on PBMCs. All receptors come from a man between 45 and 60 years old in good health and CMV-seronegative.

The chain joins TRBV4-1 to TRBJ2-7; unclear D gene. The CDR3 runs 14 residues. Germline assignment: CDR1 MGHRA and CDR2 YSYEKL. Trimming stripped 5 bases from V and 0 bases from J, with 11 bases between. The CDR3, as DNA: TGCGCCAGCAGCTTTCAGTCTTCCTCCTACGAGCAGTACTTC. Amino acids: CASSFQSSSYEQYF.

This clone was seen a handful of times. This chain links TRBV27 with TRBJ2-3; TRBD2 matches 10 bases. This CDR3 contains 16 residues. Germline CDR1 MNHEY, CDR2 SMNVEV (reference sequence). V lost 6 bases and J lost 1; bases outside the gene matches: 7. CDR3 nucleotide sequence: TGTGCCAGCAGCAATTCCCTAGCGGGGGGCACAGATACGCAGTATTTT. Protein product: CASSNSLAGGTDTQYF.

The chain links TRBV15 to TRBJ1-3; D remains unclear. Trimming removed 1 base from V and 2 bases from J, with 9 bases in between. The CDR3 spans 15 residues. The germline CDR1 and CDR2 sequences are LNHNV and YYDKDF (reference sequence). CDR3 bases: TGTGCCACCAGCAGAGCTAGGTCGACTGGAAACACCATATATTTT. This translates into CATSRARSTGNTIYF.

This rearrangement joins TRBV25-1 to TRBJ2-1; 13 bases fit TRBD2. Germline lookup yields CDR1 MGHDK and CDR2 SYGVNS. J gave up 2 bases and V 3 bases, and 4 bases lay outside the gene matches. The CDR3 sequence is 17 residues long. The CDR3 reads CASSEMGLAGTYNEQFF. The CDR3 DNA is TGTGCCAGCAGTGAGATGGGACTAGCGGGAACCTACAATGAGCAGTTCTTC.

The rearrangement links TRBV2 to TRBJ2-7; TRBD1 aligns across 7 bases. CDR1 is SNHLY and CDR2 is FYNNEI in the germline V gene. V trimming: 1 base; J trimming: 3 bases; junction bases outside the gene matches: 3. The CDR3 is 14 residues long. CDR3 nucleotide sequence: TGTGCCAGCAGTGAAGGGACAGGTCACTACGAGCAGTACTTC. Amino acid sequence: CASSEGTGHYEQYF.

The CDR3 loop is CASSYERGGNTIYF. The CDR3 nucleotides read TGTGCCAGCAGTTACGAACGAGGGGGAAACACCATATATTTT. The V call is TRBV6-5, the J call TRBJ1-3; D remains unclear. Trimming took off 2 bases at V and 4 bases at J, with 9 bases between the two ends. Germline V lookup: CDR1 MNHEY, CDR2 SVGAGI. CDR3 length equals 14 residues.

The chain employs TRBV6-5 and TRBJ1-3; 10 bases map to TRBD1. The V gene's germline CDR1 is MNHEY and CDR2 SVGAGI. This CDR3 spans 12 amino acids. With 6 bases clipped from V and 7 bases from J, the junction kept 0 bases outside the gene matches. The CDR3 protein is CASRDRGNTIYF. The CDR3 DNA is TGTGCCAGCAGGGACAGGGGGAACACCATATATTTT.

The chain employs TRBV29-1 and TRBJ1-1, with D possibly TRBD1 on 5 matching bases. V lost 7 bases, J lost 1 base, and 7 bases lay in between. The CDR3 totals 11 residues. CDR1 is SQVTM, CDR2 ANQGSEA, per germline. The DNA for the CDR3 is TGCAGCGGTACAGGGAACACTGAAGCTTTCTTT. This gives the protein CSGTGNTEAFF.

This clone was recorded a few times. The rearrangement uses TRBV6-5 and TRBJ1-3; D uncertain. The germline V gene has CDR1 MNHEY and CDR2 SVGAGI. V lost 5 bases, J lost 0 bases, and 11 bases lay in between. The CDR3 spans 15 residues. The CDR3 nucleotides read TGTGCCAGCAGTCAGATGACTGTCTCTGGAAACACCATATATTTT. Amino acid sequence: CASSQMTVSGNTIYF.

Remarks on this clone: Other DNA sequences in this specimen translate into the identical CDR3. V and J are TRBV5-1 and TRBJ2-3; D not certain. CDR3 length equals 14 residues. V lost 5 bases and J 3 bases, leaving 13 bases between the germline ends. Germline V gene sequence: CDR1 SGHRS, CDR2 YFSETQ. CDR3 sequence (DNA): TGCGCCAGCAGTCTTCGTACGGGTACAGATACGCAGTATTTT. It specifies CASSLRTGTDTQYF.

V is TRBV11-2 and J is TRBJ1-1; weak D call: TRBD1 (6 bases). V lost 5 bases, J lost 6 bases, and 19 bases lay in between. The CDR3 length is 15 residues. Germline loops: CDR1 SGHAT, CDR2 FQNNGV. CDR3 in DNA: TGTGCCAGCAGCCCCCGAGTGGGGGCAATTTCTGAAGCTTTCTTT. This sequence encodes CASSPRVGAISEAFF.

About this clone itself: This sample includes further DNA sequences coding for the same CDR3. This chain joins TRBV9 and TRBJ2-3, with 7 bases that match TRBD1. Per the germline V gene, CDR1 is SGDLS and CDR2 is YYNGEE. The CDR3 has 15 amino acids. J lost 1 base, V lost 0 bases, and 2 bases had no gene match. CDR3 sequence: CASSVGTGGTDTQYF. The CDR3 DNA follows: TGTGCCAGCAGCGTAGGAACAGGGGGCACAGATACGCAGTATTTT.

V and J are TRBV7-9 and TRBJ1-5, with 10 bases matching TRBD1. Per the germline V gene, CDR1 is SEHNR and CDR2 is FQNEAQ (reference sequence). Trimming took 6 bases from V and 2 from J; bases not matched to a gene: 10. The length of the CDR3 is 17 residues. As DNA, the CDR3 is TGTGCCAGCAGTTTGATCGGACAGGGGGTGCGCAATCAGCCCCAGCATTTT. This sequence encodes CASSLIGQGVRNQPQHF.

This clone was recorded a few times. This rearrangement joins TRBV27 to TRBJ2-5; possibly TRBD1 for D (5 bases). V lost 2 bases, J lost 5 bases, and 21 bases lay in between. The CDR3 is made up of 17 amino acids. CDR1 is MNHEY, CDR2 SMNVEV, per germline (reference sequence). The CDR3 is CASSLPGGAGMVETQYF. In DNA form, the CDR3 reads TGTGCCAGCAGTTTACCGGGTGGGGCAGGGATGGTGGAGACCCAGTACTTC.

This clone was detected only once. V gene TRBV5-4 combines with J gene TRBJ1-3; D possibly corresponds to TRBD1 (5 bases). The germline V and J ends were trimmed by 4 bases and 8 bases, with 16 bases remaining between them. Germline V CDR1 and CDR2: SGHNT, YYREEE (reference sequence). The CDR3 runs 14 residues. CDR3 DNA sequence: TGTGCCAGCAGCACGGGACTTTATGGGGACACCATATATTTT. Protein sequence: CASSTGLYGDTIYF.

The chain employs TRBV7-6 and TRBJ1-1; a weak D match, TRBD1 (5 bases). The CDR3 is made up of 14 amino acids. Germline CDR1 and CDR2: SGHVS and FNYEAQ. V lost 2 bases and J 6 bases, leaving 13 bases between the germline ends. CDR3 in amino acids: CASSLLGEISEAFF. CDR3 bases: TGTGCCAGCAGCTTATTAGGGGAAATTTCTGAAGCTTTCTTT.

This sequence joins TRBV18 and TRBJ1-1, with D possibly TRBD1 on 5 matching bases. Germline assignment: CDR1 KGHSH and CDR2 LQKENI. The CDR3 has 18 residues. V was shortened by 5 bases and J by 1 base, with 23 bases between the two germline ends. Here the CDR3 reads CASSSRLTGGLQNTEAFF. In DNA form, the CDR3 reads TGTGCCAGCTCATCGCGACTCACCGGGGGACTACAGAACACTGAAGCTTTCTTT.

The CDR3 loop reads CASSTRQGKGEKLFF. In DNA form, the CDR3 reads TGTGCCAGCAGCACCCGACAGGGTAAGGGTGAAAAACTGTTTTTT. The genes are TRBV9 and TRBJ1-4; TRBD1 aligns across 7 bases. V trimming: 4 bases; J trimming: 7 bases; junction bases outside the gene matches: 10. This CDR3 spans 15 amino acids. Germline V CDR1 and CDR2: SGDLS, YYNGEE. Looking up the rest from reference TRBV9 and TRBJ1-4 gives the full variable domain: DSGVTQTPKHLITATGQRVTLRCSPRSGDLSVYWYQQSLDQGLQFLIQYYNGEERAKGNILERFSAQQFPDLHSELNLSSLELGDSALYFCASSTRQGKGEKLFFGSGTQLSVL.

The chain has TRBV5-1 and TRBJ2-1; TRBD2 aligns across 10 bases. J gave up 7 bases and V 3 bases, and 10 bases lay outside the gene matches. CDR3 size: 16 residues. Germline CDR1 reads SGHRS; CDR2 reads YFSETQ. CDR3 residues: CASSSAGTSAANEQFF. The DNA of the CDR3 is TGCGCCAGCAGCTCGGCCGGGACTAGCGCCGCGAATGAGCAGTTCTTC.

The chain links TRBV27 to TRBJ2-1; 10 nucleotides agree with TRBD1. The V gene's germline CDR1 is MNHEY and CDR2 SMNVEV (reference sequence). With 4 bases clipped from V and 3 bases from J, the junction kept 9 bases outside the gene matches. The CDR3 has 17 residues. For the CDR3, the DNA is TGTGCCAGCAGTTATTCGGATTGGGACAGGGGCTACAATGAGCAGTTCTTC. Translation: CASSYSDWDRGYNEQFF.

The chain recombines TRBV5-6 with TRBJ1-2; 9 bases are shared with TRBD1. The CDR3 sequence is 17 residues long. CDR1 and CDR2 (germline): SGHDT, YYEEEE. The ends lost 0 bases at V and 1 base at J; junction bases unmatched: 7. The CDR3 bases are TGTGCCAGCAGCTTGGGAACCGGGACAGGGTTTAACTATGGCTACACCTTC. Its protein is CASSLGTGTGFNYGYTF.

This rearrangement joins TRBV4-1 to TRBJ1-1; D may be TRBD1 (6 bases). This CDR3 comprises 18 residues. Per the germline V gene, CDR1 is MGHRA and CDR2 is YSYEKL. The ends were cut back, 1 base at V and 0 bases at J, with 18 bases in the middle. The CDR3 loop reads CASSQVRGGGAVNTEAFF. The CDR3, as DNA: TGCGCCAGCAGCCAAGTTCGCGGGGGGGGCGCGGTGAACACTGAAGCTTTCTTT.

J is TRBJ2-2 and V is TRBV5-1; D is perhaps TRBD1 (5 bases). V lost 1 base and J lost 6, with 7 bases in between. CDR1 is SGHRS, CDR2 YFSETQ, per germline. This CDR3 has 13 residues. The CDR3 reads CASSLQGPGELFF. The CDR3 region has the DNA TGCGCCAGCAGCTTGCAGGGTCCCGGGGAGCTGTTTTTT.

The chain employs TRBV2 and TRBJ2-7, with D tentatively TRBD1 (6 bases). Germline lookup yields CDR1 SNHLY and CDR2 FYNNEI. CDR3 length: 15 amino acids. With 6 bases removed from V and 0 bases from J, the gap between germline ends came to 15 bases. CDR3 sequence: CASRTTGLFSYEQYF. For the CDR3, the DNA is TGTGCCAGCAGGACGACAGGACTTTTCTCCTACGAGCAGTACTTC.

This clone was seen a single time. The genes are TRBV19 and TRBJ2-3, with TRBD2 matching 8 bases. CDR3 length equals 16 residues. Germline lookup yields CDR1 LNHDA and CDR2 SQIVND (reference sequence). J gave up 1 base and V 1 base, and 4 bases lay outside the gene matches. In DNA form, the CDR3 reads TGTGCCAGTAGTATAGTTACGGGAGGGGGCACAGATACGCAGTATTTT. Translation: CASSIVTGGGTDTQYF.

CDR3 sequence: CASSQEAGLSTEAFF. CDR3 in DNA: TGTGCCAGCAGCCAAGAGGCAGGATTATCGACTGAAGCTTTCTTT. The rearrangement uses TRBV4-2 and TRBJ1-1; no firm D call. Germline CDR1 and CDR2: LGHNA and YNFKEQ. V was trimmed by 0 bases and J by 5 bases, leaving 13 bases between them. The CDR3 extends over 15 amino acids.

J is TRBJ2-1 and V is TRBV19; TRBD2 matches at 7 bases. Germline CDR1 LNHDA, CDR2 SQIVND (reference sequence). CDR3 size: 15 residues. Unmatched junction bases numbered 13, after V lost 8 bases and J lost 6 bases. The DNA of the CDR3 is TGTGCCAGTTTGATCAGGGCGGGAGCTTTCAATGAGCAGTTCTTC. Translation gives CASLIRAGAFNEQFF.

This rearrangement joins TRBV19 to TRBJ1-1; D unresolved. Germline V lookup: CDR1 LNHDA, CDR2 SQIVND (reference sequence). V lost 4 bases, J lost 4 bases, and 25 bases lay in between. The CDR3 has 18 amino acids. The CDR3 spells CASSRKLETARWITEAFF. The CDR3 DNA follows: TGTGCCAGTAGTAGGAAATTGGAGACTGCTCGGTGGATCACTGAAGCTTTCTTT.

The chain joins TRBV27 to TRBJ2-7; D perhaps matches TRBD2 (5 bases). V lost 5 bases, J lost 0 bases, and 14 bases lay in between. Germline CDR1 is MNHEY and CDR2 is SMNVEV (reference sequence). The CDR3 is 15 residues long. The CDR3 DNA follows: TGTGCCAGCAGTGCCGACCGGAGGAGCTCCTACGAGCAGTACTTC. It encodes CASSADRRSSYEQYF.

This clone has a handful of counts. The gene calls are TRBV28 and TRBJ1-4, with TRBD1 matching 7 bases. The CDR3 contains 15 residues. V dropped 5 bases and J dropped 5; count of bases not matched to a gene: 8. From germline, CDR1 is MDHEN and CDR2 SYDVKM. In DNA form, the CDR3 reads TGTGCCAGCAGTCATTCGGACAGGATAAATGAAAAACTGTTTTTT. Its translation: CASSHSDRINEKLFF.

The chain links TRBV25-1 to TRBJ1-1; TRBD1 is a possible D gene (5 bases). Germline-derived CDR1 and CDR2 are MGHDK and SYGVNS. There are 16 residues in the CDR3. Between the trimmed V and J ends, which lost 6 bases and 3 bases, there was a span of 20 bases. The CDR3 DNA sequence: TGTGCCAGCAGGGTAGGTATATTCAGGGAGGACACTGAAGCTTTCTTT. This translates into CASRVGIFREDTEAFF. The variable domain in full, with the rest retrieved from reference TRBV25-1 and TRBJ1-1, is EADIYQTPRYLVIGTGKKITLECSQTMGHDKMYWYQQDPGMELHLIHYSYGVNSTEKGDLSSESTVSRIRTEHFPLTLESARPSHTSQYLCASRVGIFREDTEAFFGQGTRLTVV.

This chain links TRBV5-8 with TRBJ1-4, with D possibly being TRBD1 (5 bases). The CDR3 loop spans 14 amino acids. V was pared by 4 bases and J by 0 bases, with 7 bases between. Germline values: CDR1 SGHTS, CDR2 YDEGEE. CDR3 DNA sequence: TGTGCCAGCAGCCGACAGTCAACTAATGAAAAACTGTTTTTT. Protein: CASSRQSTNEKLFF.